These T cell receptor beta chains were read from a single sample in a study of shared clonotypes between healthy human individuals. Sequencing was performed with immunoSEQ multiplex PCR; in TCRdb, only in-frame clones are kept and a portion is missing. The sample carries approximately 740,000 clones, 90% to 95% recorded once. The sample was naive CD8+ T cells sorted from blood. The receptor set was obtained from a man in his thirties or forties in good health. The CDR3 runs from the conserved cysteine through the conserved F or W. Each record gives: CDR3 DNA, CDR3 protein, D gene, V gene, J gene, clone size. The D gene is left open where the match is weak. Size is omitted from some rows. Given values are once, few, many or a class for expanded clones.

CDR3nt: TGTGCCAGTAGGATCCGCCTAGGACTACCAGATCAGTTCTTC
CDR3aa: CASRIRLGLPDQFF
d_gene: .
v_gene: TRBV19
j_gene: TRBJ2-1
abundance: .

CDR3nt: TGTGCCAGCAGTCCCCAGGGTAGCAATCAGCCCCAGCATTTT
CDR3aa: CASSPQGSNQPQHF
d_gene: .
v_gene: TRBV28
j_gene: TRBJ1-5
abundance: .

CDR3nt: TGTGCCAGCTCACCAACCTCTGGGGCCAACGTCCTGACTTTC
CDR3aa: CASSPTSGANVLTF
d_gene: .
v_gene: TRBV18
j_gene: TRBJ2-6
abundance: .

CDR3nt: TGTGCCAGCAGCTTAGTTGAGCGGGTCTACGAGCAGTACTTC
CDR3aa: CASSLVERVYEQYF
d_gene: .
v_gene: TRBV7-2
j_gene: TRBJ2-7
abundance: .

CDR3nt: TGTGCCAGCAGCTCACCTACTGGGTGGGACAGCCGGCGAGGGCTCTTC
CDR3aa: CASSSPTGWDSRRGLF
d_gene: TRBD1
v_gene: TRBV11-2
j_gene: TRBJ2-7
abundance: .

CDR3nt: TGCGCCAGCAGTGCCGAAAACAATGAGCAGTTCTTC
CDR3aa: CASSAENNEQFF
d_gene: .
v_gene: TRBV10-1
j_gene: TRBJ2-1
abundance: once

CDR3nt: TGTGCCAGTAGTATAACAGGGAACAATGAGCAGTTCTTC
CDR3aa: CASSITGNNEQFF
d_gene: .
v_gene: TRBV19
j_gene: TRBJ2-1
abundance: .

CDR3nt: TGCGCCAGCAGCCAAGATAAGCGTCATGAGCAGTTCTTC
CDR3aa: CASSQDKRHEQFF
d_gene: .
v_gene: TRBV4-1
j_gene: TRBJ2-1
abundance: .

CDR3nt: TGTGCCAGCAGCTTAGGGGTAAAAGACTATGGCTACACCTTC
CDR3aa: CASSLGVKDYGYTF
d_gene: .
v_gene: TRBV7-8
j_gene: TRBJ1-2
abundance: .

CDR3nt: TGTGCCTGGAGTGACAGGGACACCGGGGAGCTGTTTTTT
CDR3aa: CAWSDRDTGELFF
d_gene: .
v_gene: TRBV30
j_gene: TRBJ2-2
abundance: .

CDR3nt: TGTGCCAGCAGTTCCCCAGGGGACCACTATGGCTACACCTTC
CDR3aa: CASSSPGDHYGYTF
d_gene: .
v_gene: TRBV6-5
j_gene: TRBJ1-2
abundance: .

CDR3nt: TGTGCCAGCAGTTACCCTGACAGGGACACTGAAGCTTTCTTT
CDR3aa: CASSYPDRDTEAFF
d_gene: TRBD1
v_gene: TRBV6-6
j_gene: TRBJ1-1
abundance: few

CDR3nt: TGTGCCAGCACCCCATACAGCGGGCGCTCCTACAATGAGCAGTTCTTC
CDR3aa: CASTPYSGRSYNEQFF
d_gene: .
v_gene: TRBV28
j_gene: TRBJ2-1
abundance: .

CDR3nt: TGTGCCAGCAGTTTACCCCCTAAGGGTTTCCCGCCCCAGTTCTTC
CDR3aa: CASSLPPKGFPPQFF
d_gene: .
v_gene: TRBV28
j_gene: TRBJ2-1
abundance: .

CDR3nt: TGTGCCAGCAGCTTGGCCAACTACTTTTACGAGCAGTACTTC
CDR3aa: CASSLANYFYEQYF
d_gene: .
v_gene: TRBV5-5
j_gene: TRBJ2-7
abundance: .

CDR3nt: TGTGCCAGCAGCTTTGTAGATCTCCACACAGATACGCAGTATTTT
CDR3aa: CASSFVDLHTDTQYF
d_gene: .
v_gene: TRBV7-8
j_gene: TRBJ2-3
abundance: .

CDR3nt: TGCGCCAGCAGCCAACAGGGGTTGAGCAATCAGCCCCAGCATTTT
CDR3aa: CASSQQGLSNQPQHF
d_gene: .
v_gene: TRBV4-1
j_gene: TRBJ1-5
abundance: few

CDR3nt: TGCGCCAGCAGCTTGGCAGTTACCGGGGAGCTGTTTTTT
CDR3aa: CASSLAVTGELFF
d_gene: .
v_gene: TRBV5-1
j_gene: TRBJ2-2
abundance: .

CDR3nt: TGTGCCAGCAGGACTGACAGGGGGCTCTCCGCGAACACCGGGGAGCTGTTTTTT
CDR3aa: CASRTDRGLSANTGELFF
d_gene: TRBD1
v_gene: TRBV28
j_gene: TRBJ2-2
abundance: .

CDR3nt: TGTGCCAGCAGCCCCGGACTAGCGGGACGGTACGAGCAGTACTTC
CDR3aa: CASSPGLAGRYEQYF
d_gene: TRBD2
v_gene: TRBV5-6
j_gene: TRBJ2-7
abundance: .

CDR3nt: TGTGCCAGCAGTTTAAGCTTAGGGACTCGGGGGACTATGAACACTGAAGCTTTCTTT
CDR3aa: CASSLSLGTRGTMNTEAFF
d_gene: .
v_gene: TRBV28
j_gene: TRBJ1-1
abundance: .

CDR3nt: TGCGCCAGCACCGGGACTAGCGGGAGGAATGAGCAGTTCTTC
CDR3aa: CASTGTSGRNEQFF
d_gene: TRBD2
v_gene: TRBV4-1
j_gene: TRBJ2-1
abundance: few

CDR3nt: TGTGCCACGTCACAGATTTACGAGCAGTACTTC
CDR3aa: CATSQIYEQYF
d_gene: .
v_gene: TRBV28
j_gene: TRBJ2-7
abundance: few

CDR3nt: TGTGCCAGCAGCCCCGAAAACCACAATGAGCAGTTCTTC
CDR3aa: CASSPENHNEQFF
d_gene: .
v_gene: TRBV7-9
j_gene: TRBJ2-1
abundance: .

CDR3nt: TGTGCCAGCAGTAAGCGGACTAGCGGTACCTACGAGCAGTACTTC
CDR3aa: CASSKRTSGTYEQYF
d_gene: TRBD2
v_gene: TRBV28
j_gene: TRBJ2-7
abundance: .

CDR3nt: TGCGCCAGCAGCCAAGTCATTAGCAAAAACAATGAGCAGTTCTTC
CDR3aa: CASSQVISKNNEQFF
d_gene: .
v_gene: TRBV4-1
j_gene: TRBJ2-1
abundance: .

CDR3nt: TGTGCCAGCAGCTACAAACTGGGAGTATACGAGCAGTACTTC
CDR3aa: CASSYKLGVYEQYF
d_gene: .
v_gene: TRBV5-8
j_gene: TRBJ2-7
abundance: few

CDR3nt: TGTGCCAGCAGTTTTCTGGCGGGAGGGGGCGAGCAGTACTTC
CDR3aa: CASSFLAGGGEQYF
d_gene: TRBD2
v_gene: TRBV27
j_gene: TRBJ2-7
abundance: .

CDR3nt: TGTGCCAGCAGCTTGGGTAGGGCCTACGAGCAGTACTTC
CDR3aa: CASSLGRAYEQYF
d_gene: .
v_gene: TRBV5-5
j_gene: TRBJ2-7
abundance: .

CDR3nt: TGTGCCAGCAGCTTAGGGCTAGCGGGGACAGATACGCAGTATTTT
CDR3aa: CASSLGLAGTDTQYF
d_gene: TRBD2
v_gene: TRBV7-6
j_gene: TRBJ2-3
abundance: once

CDR3nt: TGTGCCAGCAGCGTAGAAAGAGGGCCCGGGGAGCTGTTTTTT
CDR3aa: CASSVERGPGELFF
d_gene: .
v_gene: TRBV9
j_gene: TRBJ2-2
abundance: .

CDR3nt: TGCGCCAGCAGTGACGAGCGGATCTTCACAGATACGCAGTATTTT
CDR3aa: CASSDERIFTDTQYF
d_gene: .
v_gene: TRBV10-2
j_gene: TRBJ2-3
abundance: .

CDR3nt: TGTGCCAGCAGAACACAGGGGGCAAAAGGCTACACCTTC
CDR3aa: CASRTQGAKGYTF
d_gene: TRBD1
v_gene: TRBV6-5
j_gene: TRBJ1-2
abundance: once

CDR3nt: TGTGCCTGGAGGTACACAGATACGCAGTATTTT
CDR3aa: CAWRYTDTQYF
d_gene: .
v_gene: TRBV30
j_gene: TRBJ2-3
abundance: .

CDR3nt: TGTGCCAGCAGTGAGACACAGGGGGCAACGCCCCAGCATTTT
CDR3aa: CASSETQGATPQHF
d_gene: TRBD1
v_gene: TRBV2
j_gene: TRBJ1-5
abundance: .